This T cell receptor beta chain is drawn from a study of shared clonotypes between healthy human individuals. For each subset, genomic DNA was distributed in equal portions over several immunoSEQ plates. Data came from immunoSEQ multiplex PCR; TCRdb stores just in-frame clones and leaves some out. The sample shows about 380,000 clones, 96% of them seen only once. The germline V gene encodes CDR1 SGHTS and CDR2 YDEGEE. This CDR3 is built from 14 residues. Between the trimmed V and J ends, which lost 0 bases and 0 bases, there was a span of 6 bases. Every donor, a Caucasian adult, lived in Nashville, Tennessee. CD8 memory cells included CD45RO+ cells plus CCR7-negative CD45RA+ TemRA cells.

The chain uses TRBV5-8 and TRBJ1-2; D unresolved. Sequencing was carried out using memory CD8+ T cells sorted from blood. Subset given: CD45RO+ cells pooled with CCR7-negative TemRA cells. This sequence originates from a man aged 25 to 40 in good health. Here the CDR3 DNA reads TGTGCCAGCAGCTTGGACATAGCTAACTATGGCTACACCTTC. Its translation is CASSLDIANYGYTF.